Listed here are 25 T cell receptor beta chains from one sample, sequenced in a study of blood T cells in healthy people across ages. A sample-barcoded 5' primer and a J-beta primer mix were used in a second PCR of about 7 to 12 cycles. In TCRdb, the 5' RACE reads were re-called with MiXCR into one record per CDR3 protein. Of approximately 960,000 distinct CDR3 sequences listed, about 28% are singletons. This sample was shared with a second study, whose subject was T cells of mothers and their children.

The sequenced sample consisted of blood. Receptor source: a woman in her thirties or forties in good health.

The chain employs TRBV12-3 or TRBV12-4 and TRBJ2-7; no reliable D call. Deletions cut 4 bases from V and 3 bases from J, with 13 bases between. This CDR3 spans 14 amino acids. The CDR3 nucleotides read TGTGCCAGCAGTTATTCAATTGGAAGCTACGAGCAGTACTTC. Protein sequence: CASSYSIGSYEQYF.

This clonotype has just a few counts. A much larger clone lies a single base off, so this may be a read error. The chain links TRBV5-5 to TRBJ1-5; D unclear. The CDR3 spans 13 residues. Trimming cost V 2 bases and J 9 bases, with 12 bases left between them. Germline V CDR1 and CDR2: SGHKS, YYEKEE (reference sequence). As DNA, the CDR3 is TGTGCCAGCAGCTTTTTTCAGGATCGGCCCCAGCATTTT. Amino acid sequence: CASSFFQDRPQHF.

This clonotype was observed a handful of times. V is TRBV4-1 and J is TRBJ2-7; D gene ambiguous. The V end was cut by 4 bases, the J end by 3 bases, with 10 bases between. Per germline, CDR1 MGHRA and CDR2 YSYEKL. The length of the CDR3 is 13 residues. CDR3 nucleotides: TGCGCCAGCAGCCGGACGACGAACTACGAGCAGTACTTC. It is translated as CASSRTTNYEQYF.

This clonotype was found once. The chain joins TRBV5-1 to TRBJ2-3, with TRBD2 matching 10 bases. CDR1 is SGHRS, CDR2 YFSETQ, per germline. The ends lost 0 bases at V and 2 bases at J; junction bases unmatched: 3. The CDR3 contains 16 residues. The CDR3 nucleotides read TGCGCCAGCAGCTTGGTCAGCGGGGGGGTCACAGATACGCAGTATTTT. It codes for CASSLVSGGVTDTQYF. The full variable domain, with the rest looked up from reference TRBV5-1 and TRBJ2-3, is KAGVTQTPRYLIKTRGQQVTLSCSPISGHRSVSWYQQTPGQGLQFLFEYFSETQRNKGNFPGRFSGRQFSNSRSEMNVSTLELGDSALYLCASSLVSGGVTDTQYFGPGTRLTVL.

The V and J genes are TRBV20-1 and TRBJ2-7; 11 positions agree with TRBD2. This CDR3 contains 18 residues. Germline V gene data show CDR1 as DFQATT and CDR2 as SNEGSKA (reference sequence). The trim removed 0 bases at V and 0 bases at J, leaving 10 bases unmatched. CDR3: CSARDRGLTSGNSYEQYF. The CDR3 DNA is TGCAGTGCTAGAGATCGGGGCCTGACTAGCGGGAACTCCTACGAGCAGTACTTC.

This clonotype was seen ten or more times. V usage is TRBV20-1 and J usage is TRBJ1-5; D possibly corresponds to TRBD1 (6 bases). Germline CDR1 reads DFQATT; CDR2 reads SNEGSKA (reference sequence). Between the trimmed V and J ends, which lost 4 bases and 1 base, there was a span of 20 bases. The CDR3 consists of 17 residues. CDR3 protein: CSATISRGGWSNQPQHF. CDR3 DNA: TGCAGTGCTACCATATCCAGGGGAGGTTGGAGCAATCAGCCCCAGCATTTT.

The gene calls are TRBV6-1 and TRBJ2-7; 7 positions agree with TRBD2. Germline values: CDR1 MNHNS, CDR2 SASEGT. This CDR3 has 13 amino acids. The junction had 1 base not matched to a gene; V was cut back by 2 bases and J by 3 bases. This chain's CDR3 is CASSEWGGYEQYF. The CDR3 DNA sequence: TGTGCCAGCAGTGAATGGGGGGGCTACGAGCAGTACTTC.

The chain links TRBV21-1 to TRBJ1-2; TRBD1 reflects the table's D call only, with no check against the DNA. TRBV21-1 is flagged as a pseudogene. The length of the CDR3 is 18 residues. In DNA, the CDR3 is TGTGCCAGCAGCAAAGTGGGACAGCCCGACGCTCCGTTCTATGGCTACACCTTC. Translation: CASSKVGQPDAPFYGYTF.

The CDR3: CASSQLRREGLDEQFF. CDR3 nucleotide sequence: TGTGCCAGCAGCCAATTAAGGCGGGAGGGCCTCGATGAGCAGTTCTTC. The rearrangement uses TRBV28 and TRBJ2-1; the match to TRBD2 covers 9 bases. This CDR3 is 16 amino acids long. CDR1 and CDR2 (germline): MDHEN, SYDVKM. V trimming: 6 bases; J trimming: 8 bases; junction bases outside the gene matches: 14.

Details on this clonotype: A read error may explain this, as a much larger clone is one base away. The rearrangement links TRBV20-1 to TRBJ2-7; 8 positions agree with TRBD1. The J call may be mistaken, given a closer DNA end match to TRBJ2-5. The CDR3 totals 16 residues. Looked up from germline, CDR1 is DFQATT and CDR2 is SNEGSKA (reference sequence). The CDR3 bases are TGCAGTGCTGGAGATAGCGGACAGGGACCTTTGGAGACCCAGTACTTC. Protein: CSAGDSGQGPLETQYF.

This clonotype was picked up a small number of times. The V call is TRBV9, the J call TRBJ2-7; TRBD1 matches 9 bases. The trim removed 3 bases at V and 4 bases at J, leaving 2 bases unmatched. Germline loops: CDR1 SGDLS, CDR2 YYNGEE. CDR3 length: 13 residues. CDR3 loop: CASSGQGVYEQYF. DNA for the CDR3: TGTGCCAGCAGCGGACAGGGGGTTTACGAGCAGTACTTC.

Of note for this clonotype: Sequence at one end of the junction differs from germline and may be a read error. The V gene is TRBV7-6, the J gene TRBJ2-2, with TRBD1 as a possible D gene (6 bases). Germline loops: CDR1 SGHVS, CDR2 FNYEAQ. CDR3 length equals 14 residues. The CDR3 region is CASSLAGATGELFF. The CDR3, as DNA: TGTGCCAGCAGCCTAGCAGGGGCCACCGGGGAGCTGTTTTTT.

Comments on this clonotype: The junction and the germline gene differ at one end; a read error may be behind it. The chain uses TRBV6-2 or TRBV6-3 and TRBJ2-2; perhaps TRBD1 as D (6 bases). Germline CDR1 is MNHEY and CDR2 is SVGEGT. The CDR3 covers 13 residues. This chain's CDR3 is CASSYRDTGEPFF. As DNA, the CDR3 is TGTGCCAGTAGTTACAGGGACACCGGGGAGCCGTTTTTT.

Many counts were recorded for this clonotype. The V call is TRBV7-9, the J call TRBJ2-5; 12 bases line up with TRBD1. V lost 5 bases and J lost 6; bases outside the gene matches: 16. The germline gives CDR1 SEHNR, CDR2 FQNEAQ (reference sequence). The CDR3 is 18 amino acids. The CDR3: CASSLEGPGTGGRKTQYF. DNA of the CDR3: TGTGCCAGCAGCCTGGAGGGGCCCGGGACAGGGGGCAGAAAGACCCAGTACTTC.

V is TRBV7-2 and J is TRBJ2-2; no clear D gene. This CDR3 contains 12 residues. CDR1 and CDR2 from the germline V gene are SGHTA and FQGNSA. V was pared by 5 bases and J by 6 bases, with 7 bases between. CDR3 protein: CASSPNAGELFF. For the CDR3, the DNA is TGTGCCAGCAGCCCCAATGCCGGGGAGCTGTTTTTT.

The rearrangement uses TRBV5-5 and TRBJ2-7, with D possibly matching TRBD1 (5 bases). The germline V and J ends were trimmed by 4 bases and 3 bases, with 17 bases remaining between them. This CDR3 has 15 residues. Germline values: CDR1 SGHKS, CDR2 YYEKEE (reference sequence). The CDR3 DNA reads TGTGCCAGCAGCATCCAGGGTGCAAGCCTCTACGAGCAGTACTTC. Translated, it gives CASSIQGASLYEQYF.

As DNA, the CDR3 is TGTGCCAGCGGGAGTAGGAGCGCCTACGAGCAGTACTTC. This sequence encodes CASGSRSAYEQYF. The rearrangement links TRBV6-6 to TRBJ2-7, with D possibly being TRBD2 (5 bases). The V gene's germline CDR1 is MNHNY and CDR2 SVGAGI (reference sequence). CDR3 length: 13 amino acids. V gave up 8 bases and J gave up 2 bases, with 13 bases separating them.

The chain joins TRBV19 to TRBJ1-2; TRBD1 matches at 7 bases. V shed 5 bases, J shed 0 bases, and the junction held 12 bases outside the gene matches. The CDR3 covers 17 residues. CDR1 is LNHDA, CDR2 SQIVND, per germline (reference sequence). The CDR3 loop is CASSRGGSTLSNYGYTF. Here the CDR3 DNA reads TGTGCCAGTAGTCGAGGGGGCTCCACTTTATCTAACTATGGCTACACCTTC.

The V and J genes are TRBV12-3 or TRBV12-4 and TRBJ1-1; D perhaps matches TRBD1 (6 bases). CDR3 length equals 14 residues. Trimming left V 4 bases short and J 4 bases short, with 13 bases between. The CDR3 spells CASSSQGQGTEAFF. DNA for the CDR3: TGTGCCAGCAGTTCCCAGGGGCAAGGCACTGAAGCTTTCTTT.

This chain connects TRBV10-3 to TRBJ2-1; 8 nucleotides align to TRBD2. V was pared by 0 bases and J by 15 bases, with 13 bases of the junction left unmatched. Germline V lookup: CDR1 ENHRY, CDR2 SYGVKD. CDR3 length equals 15 residues. In nucleotides, the CDR3 is TGTGCCATCAGTGAGTCGCCTCAGGGCGGGGGGCCGTGGTTCTTC. Translating gives CAISESPQGGGPWFF.

Points on this clonotype: It may be a read error: a sequence one base away is much more abundant. The V and J genes are TRBV28 and TRBJ2-7, with D uncertain. The CDR3 is 12 residues long. Trimming took 3 bases from V and 6 from J, leaving 9 bases between them. CDR1 is MDHEN and CDR2 is SYDVKM in the germline V gene. The CDR3 nucleotides are TGTGCCAGCAGTTTGAGAAGTTTCGAGCAGTACTTC. This encodes CASSLRSFEQYF.

Only a few counts were recorded for this clonotype. The chain has TRBV7-3 and TRBJ2-5, with 9 bases fitting TRBD2. CDR1 and CDR2 from the germline V gene are SGHTA and FQGTGA. V shed 1 base, J shed 5 bases, and the junction held 17 bases outside the gene matches. This CDR3 contains 19 residues. The DNA of the CDR3 is TGTGCCAGCAGCTTAAGAGTCGGCGTCCTAGCGGGAAATAGGGAGACCCAGTACTTC. This translates into CASSLRVGVLAGNRETQYF.

On this clonotype itself: A read error may explain this, as a much larger clone is one base away. The V gene is TRBV20-1, the J gene TRBJ2-3; D gene unclear. This CDR3 is built from 12 residues. The V and J ends lost 0 bases and 9 bases respectively, with 10 bases between them. Per germline, CDR1 DFQATT and CDR2 SNEGSKA (reference sequence). The CDR3 region has the DNA TGCAGTGCTAGAGAACAGTACCGAACGCAGTATTTT. Translation gives CSAREQYRTQYF.

This clonotype has a single count. The chain combines TRBV5-1 with TRBJ1-2, with D possibly matching TRBD1 (5 bases). The V and J ends lost 0 bases and 2 bases respectively, with 11 bases between them. The CDR3 covers 15 residues. Germline CDR1 and CDR2: SGHRS and YFSETQ. The CDR3 is CASSLDAGRNYGYTF. DNA of the CDR3: TGCGCCAGCAGCTTGGACGCAGGGAGGAACTATGGCTACACCTTC.

This clonotype came up once. The J gene is TRBJ1-1, the V gene TRBV27; perhaps TRBD1 as D (6 bases). The CDR3 is made up of 14 amino acids. With 5 bases removed from V and 5 bases from J, the gap between germline ends came to 15 bases. From germline, CDR1 is MNHEY and CDR2 SMNVEV (reference sequence). The CDR3 DNA reads as TGTGCCAGCAGTCCCCAGACTACAGGGACTGAAGCTTTCTTT. This translates into CASSPQTTGTEAFF.